Listed below are T cell receptor beta chains from one sample, sequenced in a study of shared clonotypes between healthy human individuals. Only in-frame clones appear in the TCRdb table, and some are missing; sequencing was by immunoSEQ multiplex PCR. The table records over 950,000 clones, 60% to 80% of them present only once. Sequencing was done on a sample of memory CD4+ T cells from PBMCs. The receptors here all came from a young man in good health. Some clones in this sample may be carry-over from other donors' samples. Each CDR3 is given with its conserved first and last residue. A D gene is named only where the DNA matches it firmly. Clone size appears in some rows only: once, few, many, or a class for an expanded clone.

.,.,TRBJ2-3,TRBV4-1,TGCGCCAGCAGCCAAGTGGATATGGGGTTTACAGATACGCAGTATTTT,CASSQVDMGFTDTQYF
.,.,TRBJ1-2,TRBV28,TGTGCCAGCAGTACCTCTCACCTATGGGAGGGCTACACCTTC,CASSTSHLWEGYTF
TRBD2,.,TRBJ2-6,TRBV5-4,TGTGCCAGCAGCTCGAAGGCTAGCGGGCCCTCTGGGGCCAACGTCCTGACTTTC,CASSSKASGPSGANVLTF
TRBD1,.,TRBJ1-5,TRBV6-1,TGTGCCAGCAGTGCCAAAACAGGGGGATACAATCAGCCCCAGCATTTT,CASSAKTGGYNQPQHF
.,.,TRBJ2-5,TRBV6-1,TGTGCCAGCAGTGAACAAGAGAACCACGCGTCAATTCACCTATACTTC,CASSEQENHASIHLYF
TRBD1,.,TRBJ2-3,TRBV4-2,TGTGCCAGCAGCCACCCCGGACAGGGCCGGGATACGCAGTATTTT,CASSHPGQGRDTQYF
.,.,TRBJ1-5,TRBV28,TGTGCCAGCAGTTTACTCCAGATGGCTATGAATCAGCCCCAGCATTTT,CASSLLQMAMNQPQHF
.,.,TRBJ1-2,TRBV30,TGTGCCTGGAGGGCTCTACCACAGGGATTAGGCTATGGCTACACCTTC,CAWRALPQGLGYGYTF
.,.,TRBJ1-2,TRBV27,TGTGCCAGCAGTGCTGAGAGGAGTCTCCCTGGCTACACCTTC,CASSAERSLPGYTF
TRBD2,.,TRBJ2-1,TRBV18,TGTGCCAGCTCACCCCTTGCGAGCGGGAGTAATGAGCAGTTCTTC,CASSPLASGSNEQFF
.,.,TRBJ1-5,TRBV9,TGTGCCAGCAGCCTCCAGGCAGCGAGTGAGCCCCAGCATTTT,CASSLQAASEPQHF
TRBD1,.,TRBJ2-7,TRBV7-3,TGTGCCAGCAGCCAATCCGGGACAGGGCTCCACGAGCAGTACTTC,CASSQSGTGLHEQYF
TRBD1,.,TRBJ1-2,TRBV28,TGTGCCAGCAGTTCAGGGGGCGAAGATAACTATGGCTACACCTTC,CASSSGGEDNYGYTF
TRBD2,.,TRBJ2-7,TRBV7-2,TGTGCCAGCAGCTTAGGTGGGGGACTAGCGAGGACCGAGCAGTACTTC,CASSLGGGLARTEQYF
TRBD1,.,TRBJ2-5,TRBV7-2,TGTGCCAGCAGCTCGTGGACAGGGGTAGAGACCCAGTACTTC,CASSSWTGVETQYF
.,few,TRBJ1-4,TRBV5-4,TGTGCCAGCAGCTTGGACGGATATAATGAAAAACTGTTTTTT,CASSLDGYNEKLFF
.,.,TRBJ1-3,TRBV9,TGTGCCAGCGGGACGGATGTCTCTGGAAACACCATATATTTT,CASGTDVSGNTIYF
.,.,TRBJ2-6,TRBV7-3,TGTGCCAGCAGCCCAGTCAGGCCTCCGGCCAACGTCCTGACTTTC,CASSPVRPPANVLTF
.,few,TRBJ1-1,TRBV28,TGTGCCACCAAAGTAATGGGGAACACTGAAGCTTTCTTT,CATKVMGNTEAFF
.,.,TRBJ1-1,TRBV30,TGTGCCTGGACCGCTGGGGGTACGACTGAAGCTTTCTTT,CAWTAGGTTEAFF
.,.,TRBJ2-7,TRBV29-1,TGCAGCGTTGCCCCCGGCCTAGCCATAACCACCTACGAGCAGTACTTC,CSVAPGLAITTYEQYF
.,.,TRBJ2-7,TRBV2,TGTGCCAGCAGTGAAGCGCTTCGGAGGACCGAGCAGTACTTC,CASSEALRRTEQYF
.,.,TRBJ2-5,TRBV18,TGTGCCAGCTCCCCCCAAGCAAGGGCAGGGTTGGTCTCGGAGGAGACCCAGTACTTC,CASSPQARAGLVSEETQYF
TRBD1,once,TRBJ1-2,TRBV29-1,TGCAGCGTTGAATTTGGGGACAGTCTATACACCTTC,CSVEFGDSLYTF
.,few,TRBJ1-1,TRBV15,TGTGCCACCAGTAAGGGGATGACTGAAGCTTTCTTT,CATSKGMTEAFF
TRBD1,.,TRBJ2-2,TRBV11-2,TGTGCCAGCAGCGATTCGACGCAGGGGGCCGGGGAGCTGTTTTTT,CASSDSTQGAGELFF
.,.,TRBJ1-2,TRBV28,TGTGCCAGCCGCAGGGACACCGCTAACTATGGCTACACCTTC,CASRRDTANYGYTF
TRBD1,.,TRBJ2-7,TRBV5-1,TGCGCCAGCAGCTTGGGAGGACAGGCAACCTACGAGCAGTACTTC,CASSLGGQATYEQYF
.,.,TRBJ1-3,TRBV28,TGTGCCAGCAGTGGGGCAGGGGCTGCACTCGGAAACACCATATATTTT,CASSGAGAALGNTIYF
.,few,TRBJ1-5,TRBV6-1,TGTGCCAGCAGTGAATCCGATCGTCAGCCCCAGCATTTT,CASSESDRQPQHF
TRBD1,few,TRBJ1-5,TRBV30,TGTGCCTGGAGTTCAGGGGGCTATCAGCCCCAGCATTTT,CAWSSGGYQPQHF
.,once,TRBJ2-3,TRBV7-2,TGTGCCAGCAGCTTAGGCGAGGGGGGGACGCAGTATTTT,CASSLGEGGTQYF
.,.,TRBJ2-6,TRBV5-1,TGCGCCAGCACCTGGGGGCCACGCCGGGACAACGTCCTGACTTTC,CASTWGPRRDNVLTF
.,.,TRBJ1-1,TRBV14,TGTGCCAGCAGCCAAGATTGGGTGGCAGCTAGGAACACTGAAGCTTTCTTT,CASSQDWVAARNTEAFF
TRBD1,.,TRBJ1-1,TRBV5-4,TGTGCCAGCAGCGGTCAGACAGGGAGGGCTGAAGCTTTCTTT,CASSGQTGRAEAFF
.,few,TRBJ1-2,TRBV6-1,TGTGCCAGCAGTGATCGGCAGGGCCGCGGCTACACCTTC,CASSDRQGRGYTF
TRBD2,.,TRBJ2-3,TRBV7-2,TGTGCCAGCAGCTTCTCCGGGACTAGCGGGAGGGCAAGCACAGATACGCAGTATTTT,CASSFSGTSGRASTDTQYF
.,.,TRBJ1-2,TRBV15,TGTGCCACCAGCAGAGATTTGCGGGAGGGAGGCTACACCTTC,CATSRDLREGGYTF
TRBD2,.,TRBJ2-7,TRBV28,TGTGCCAGCAGACCCAGTGGGGGGGACGAGCAGTACTTC,CASRPSGGDEQYF
.,.,TRBJ2-1,TRBV19,TGTGCCAGTAGGGTGGTTTGGAGTCTTGGATACAATGAGCAGTTCTTC,CASRVVWSLGYNEQFF
.,.,TRBJ2-5,TRBV5-1,TGCGCCAGCAGCTTGAACAGAGAGACCCAGTACTTC,CASSLNRETQYF
.,.,TRBJ2-2,TRBV6-5,TGTGCCAGCAGTTCGACAGGGAGGACCGGGGAGCTGTTTTTT,CASSSTGRTGELFF
.,.,TRBJ2-1,TRBV5-1,TGCGCCAGCAGCTCAATGGGGGCCTACAATGAGCAGTTCTTC,CASSSMGAYNEQFF
.,.,TRBJ2-2,TRBV5-1,TGCGCCAGCAGCTTGAGTCTAGCCGGCGGGGAGCTGTTTTTT,CASSLSLAGGELFF
.,.,TRBJ2-3,TRBV6-4,TGTGCCAGCAGTGACTCGAAGCGGGACAGAAGCACAGATACGCAGTATTTT,CASSDSKRDRSTDTQYF
.,.,TRBJ1-1,TRBV28,TGTGCCAGCAGTTTATCCTCCTCTCGGACTGAAGCTTTCTTT,CASSLSSSRTEAFF
.,.,TRBJ1-4,TRBV7-2,TGTGCCAGCAGCTTGTTCCCCGGGCGGGACGAAAAACTGTTTTTT,CASSLFPGRDEKLFF
.,.,TRBJ2-3,TRBV7-9,TGTGCCAGCAGCTTAGGATTAGTAGCTGGAGATACGCAGTATTTT,CASSLGLVAGDTQYF
TRBD1,few,TRBJ1-2,TRBV6-4,TGTGCCAGCAGTCCGGACAGGGGAGGATGGGGCTACACCTTC,CASSPDRGGWGYTF
.,.,TRBJ1-2,TRBV20-1,TGCAGTGAGGAGAAGGGCTACACCTTC,CSEEKGYTF
TRBD2,.,TRBJ2-1,TRBV2,TGTGCCAGCAGTGGGCTAGCGGGAATACGTAATGAGCAGTTCTTC,CASSGLAGIRNEQFF
TRBD2,.,TRBJ2-1,TRBV9,TGTGCCAGCAGCGTAGCTAGCGGGTATTACAATGAGCAGTTCTTC,CASSVASGYYNEQFF
.,few,TRBJ2-1,TRBV29-1,TGCAGCGTTGAGGGGATCACCCTACGGGATGAGCAGTTCTTC,CSVEGITLRDEQFF
TRBD1,.,TRBJ1-5,TRBV19,TGTGCCAGTAGTACTAGGGACAGGGGGGCGAATCAGCCCCAGCATTTT,CASSTRDRGANQPQHF
TRBD2,once,TRBJ2-3,TRBV13,TGTGCCAGCAGCTTCCGAGGACTAGCGGAGCGCACAGATACGCAGTATTTT,CASSFRGLAERTDTQYF
.,.,TRBJ1-1,TRBV27,TGTGCCAGCAGTTGGGCCTATAAGACGAACACTGAAGCTTTCTTT,CASSWAYKTNTEAFF
TRBD2,.,TRBJ2-1,TRBV7-9,TGTGCCAGCAGCTCCGGGACTAGCGGTTACAATGAGCAGTTCTTC,CASSSGTSGYNEQFF
.,few,TRBJ2-3,TRBV27,TGTGCCAGCACGGAGACAGTCAGCACAGATACGCAGTATTTT,CASTETVSTDTQYF
.,.,TRBJ2-7,TRBV6-1,TGTGCCAGCAGTGAAGTCGAGGAAGGGGGGTACGAGCAGTACTTC,CASSEVEEGGYEQYF